The T cell receptor (beta chain) under discussion was sequenced for a study of T cells in localized non-small cell lung cancer. General study results and limits: The greatest T cell clonality was found in uninvolved adjacent lung (higher than in tumor). A median of approximately 57 clones ranked among the top 100 in tumor appeared in adjacent lung. Elevated blood T cell density was associated with longer overall survival.

On this clone itself: Its antigen is undetermined.

TCRdb keeps only in-frame clones here, not all; method: immunoSEQ multiplex PCR. The sample holds around 36,000 clones; roughly three quarters are singletons and the top ten take under 45%. The sequences come from PBMCs, collected before any cancer treatment. The TCR comes from a woman aged 40-75 years with stage II squamous cell lung carcinoma.

CDR3 in DNA: TGTGCCAGCAGCTTACACCAGGGGGCAAATGAAGCTTTCTTT. Its translation is CASSLHQGANEAFF. The chain is built from TRBV7-3 and TRBJ1-1; TRBD1 matches 8 bases. Germline CDR1 and CDR2: SGHTA and FQGTGA. This CDR3 region has 14 residues. V lost 2 bases and J lost 7; bases outside the gene matches: 6.